The 26 T cell receptor beta chains given below trace back to one sample, sequenced in a study of blood T cell repertoires in COVID-19 (dated by TCRdb to the early 2020s). Receptors were amplified or captured by the immunoSEQ multiplex PCR assay. Held by TCRdb, this immuneACCESS table contains in-frame sequences only and omits some clones. Under half of the omission traces to an unresolved V gene where checked; the cause of the rest is unknown. Recorded for this sample are around 340,000 clones; around 90% of them occurred a single time. In total, the top ten clones hold 3% to 4.5% of the sample. The source material was peripheral blood. The receptors were sampled from a woman aged 60-75 years with COVID-19, enrolled during active disease.

V is TRBV2 and J is TRBJ1-4; a weak D match, TRBD1 (5 bases). The CDR3 contains 18 residues. V was cut by 0 bases and J by 3 bases, with 17 bases left in between. Germline V gene data show CDR1 as SNHLY and CDR2 as FYNNEI. CDR3 DNA: TGTGCCAGCAGTGAAGCGCTTGGGGACTCCGGTTCTAATGAAAAACTGTTTTTT. Protein: CASSEALGDSGSNEKLFF.

The chain has TRBV5-1 and TRBJ2-5, with a weak D call TRBD1 (6 bases). The CDR3 covers 15 residues. Trimming took 0 bases from V and 5 from J, leaving 14 bases between them. Germline V gene data show CDR1 as SGHRS and CDR2 as YFSETQ. In DNA, the CDR3 is TGCGCCAGCAGCTTGGGGCAGGGGTTGTGGGAGACCCAGTACTTC. It yields the protein CASSLGQGLWETQYF.

This chain uses TRBV19 with TRBJ1-1; 7 bases agree with TRBD1. Germline CDR1 LNHDA, CDR2 SQIVND (reference sequence). There are 14 residues in the CDR3. J gave up 7 bases and V 3 bases, and 8 bases lay outside the gene matches. The CDR3 sequence: CASSIKGGRGEAFF. The DNA of the CDR3 is TGTGCCAGTAGTATTAAAGGGGGCAGGGGTGAAGCTTTCTTT.

The gene calls are TRBV9 and TRBJ1-2; TRBD1 matches at 11 bases. The CDR3 length is 16 residues. Germline loops: CDR1 SGDLS, CDR2 YYNGEE. The V segment lost 3 bases and the J segment 5 bases; nucleotides outside the gene matches: 9. The CDR3 bases are TGTGCCAGCAGCGCTGGACAGGGGGCCGAATTGTATGGCTACACCTTC. Amino acid sequence: CASSAGQGAELYGYTF.

The V and J genes are TRBV9 and TRBJ2-7; D might be TRBD2 (5 bases). The CDR3 extends over 11 amino acids. Germline lookup yields CDR1 SGDLS and CDR2 YYNGEE. The germline V and J ends were trimmed by 6 bases and 7 bases, with 11 bases remaining between them. CDR3 coding DNA: TGTGCCAGCACGGCGGGTCGGGAGCAGTACTTC. Translated, it gives CASTAGREQYF. Full variable domain (rest looked up from reference TRBV9 and TRBJ2-7): DSGVTQTPKHLITATGQRVTLRCSPRSGDLSVYWYQQSLDQGLQFLIQYYNGEERAKGNILERFSAQQFPDLHSELNLSSLELGDSALYFCASTAGREQYFGPGTRLTVT.

The chain carries TRBV7-7 and TRBJ2-2, with 10 bases lining up with TRBD2. From germline, CDR1 is SSHAT and CDR2 FNYEAQ (reference sequence). This CDR3 region has 15 residues. CDR3 amino acids: CASFPGLAVTGELFF. Here the CDR3 DNA reads TGTGCTAGCTTTCCCGGACTAGCGGTCACCGGGGAGCTGTTTTTT.

This clone showed up just a few times. The chain has TRBV18 and TRBJ1-2, with 9 bases identical to TRBD1. The trim removed 3 bases at V and 5 bases at J, leaving 4 bases unmatched. CDR3 length: 14 amino acids. Germline V gene sequence: CDR1 KGHSH, CDR2 LQKENI. CDR3 nucleotides: TGTGCCAGCTCACCTGGAGACAGGGGGTATGGCTACACCTTC. Translated, it gives CASSPGDRGYGYTF.

The chain has TRBV12-3 or TRBV12-4 and TRBJ1-1; TRBD1 might be the D (5 bases). CDR3 length: 13 amino acids. The V gene lost 6 bases and the J gene lost 11 bases, with 19 bases spanning the gap. The CDR3 reads CASSLGPSLGAFF. The CDR3, as DNA: TGTGCCAGCAGCCTGGGGCCTTCGTTGGGGGCTTTCTTT.

The chain carries TRBV19 and TRBJ1-5; unclear D gene. The CDR3 consists of 17 residues. With 0 bases removed from V and 5 bases from J, the gap between germline ends came to 17 bases. In germline, CDR1 is LNHDA, CDR2 SQIVND (reference sequence). The CDR3 nucleotides are TGTGCCAGTAGTATAGACAGGAAAAATCGCCTCCATCAGCCCCAGCATTTT. This translates into CASSIDRKNRLHQPQHF.

This rearrangement joins TRBV6-5 to TRBJ2-3; possibly TRBD1 or TRBD2 for D (6 bases each). Trimming stripped 4 bases from V and 8 bases from J, with 19 bases between. This CDR3 region has 15 residues. Germline-derived CDR1 and CDR2 are MNHEY and SVGAGI. CDR3 coding DNA: TGTGCCAGCAGTTTCTCGGGGGCTCACAGAAGTACGCAGTATTTT. The encoded protein is CASSFSGAHRSTQYF.

The rearrangement links TRBV19 to TRBJ1-1; D gene unclear. Germline V lookup: CDR1 LNHDA, CDR2 SQIVND (reference sequence). This CDR3 has 14 amino acids. V gave up 5 bases and J gave up 7 bases, with 17 bases separating them. The CDR3 region has the DNA TGTGCCAGTAGTTCCATGACCCTTGGAGGTGAAGCTTTCTTT. Encoded protein: CASSSMTLGGEAFF.

The chain employs TRBV15 and TRBJ1-2; a possible D gene is TRBD1 (6 bases). The germline V gene has CDR1 LNHNV and CDR2 YYDKDF (reference sequence). Trimming shortened V by 2 bases and J by 8 bases, and 15 bases separated the two germline ends. The CDR3 sequence is 14 residues long. The CDR3 region has the DNA TGTGCCACCAGCAGACCCGTAAATGGGGGCGGCTACACCTTC. This sequence encodes CATSRPVNGGGYTF.

V gene TRBV7-3 combines with J gene TRBJ2-5, with 15 bases fitting TRBD2. The length of the CDR3 is 19 residues. The junction had 7 bases not matched to a gene; V was cut back by 0 bases and J by 2 bases. The germline gives CDR1 SGHTA, CDR2 FQGTGA. In DNA form, the CDR3 reads TGTGCCAGCAGCTTAACCGGGACTAGCGGGGGGTCCCCTCAAGAGACCCAGTACTTC. Translation: CASSLTGTSGGSPQETQYF. Using reference TRBV7-3 and TRBJ2-5 for the parts outside the CDR3, the full variable domain is GAGVSQTPSNKVTEKGKYVELRCDPISGHTALYWYRQSLGQGPEFLIYFQGTGAADDSGLPNDRFFAVRPEGSVSTLKIQRTERGDSAVYLCASSLTGTSGGSPQETQYFGPGTRLLVL.

The chain employs TRBV29-1 and TRBJ2-3; D is possibly TRBD1 (6 bases). This CDR3 has 12 residues. V was pared by 5 bases and J by 5 bases, with 11 bases between. CDR1 is SQVTM, CDR2 ANQGSEA, per germline. The chain's CDR3 is CSVNRVEDTQYF. Here the CDR3 DNA reads TGCAGCGTTAACAGGGTCGAAGATACGCAGTATTTT.

The chain has TRBV5-4 and TRBJ2-3, with D perhaps TRBD1 (6 bases). CDR3 length equals 16 residues. In germline, CDR1 is SGHNT, CDR2 YYREEE (reference sequence). V was trimmed by 3 bases and J by 1 base, leaving 15 bases between them. This CDR3 is CASSSRQGQRTDTQYF. The CDR3 nucleotides read TGTGCCAGCAGCTCGCGACAAGGACAGCGCACAGATACGCAGTATTTT.

CDR3 region: CASSLGRETEAFF. For the CDR3, the DNA is TGTGCCAGCAGCTTAGGACGGGAGACTGAAGCTTTCTTT. This chain connects TRBV7-9 to TRBJ1-1, with D uncertain. V gave up 1 base and J gave up 5 bases, with 8 bases separating them. This CDR3 region has 13 residues. CDR1 is SEHNR and CDR2 is FQNEAQ in the germline V gene (reference sequence).

The chain is built from TRBV2 and TRBJ1-1; 12 bases agree with TRBD1. The trim removed 3 bases at V and 11 bases at J, leaving 7 bases unmatched. In germline, CDR1 is SNHLY, CDR2 FYNNEI. This CDR3 is built from 14 residues. CDR3 coding DNA: TGTGCCAGCAGTGATTCCGGGACAGGGGGCTTGGCTTTCTTT. As protein: CASSDSGTGGLAFF.

A note on this clone: Additional DNA sequences in this sample encode the identical CDR3. The chain recombines TRBV5-1 with TRBJ2-7, with 9 positions matching TRBD1. This CDR3 is built from 14 residues. The V gene's germline CDR1 is SGHRS and CDR2 YFSETQ. V shed 3 bases, J shed 4 bases, and the junction held 5 bases outside the gene matches. This chain's CDR3 is CASSSGQGLYEQYF. In DNA, the CDR3 is TGCGCCAGCAGCTCCGGACAGGGGTTGTACGAGCAGTACTTC.

The chain links TRBV6-8 to TRBJ1-1; D is unclear. There are 17 residues in the CDR3. Trimming stripped 5 bases from V and 2 bases from J, with 21 bases between. In germline, CDR1 is MNHGY, CDR2 SAAAGT. In nucleotides, the CDR3 is TGTGCCAGCAGTCAGGTTTTTCGGCAGAGCCTAAACACTGAAGCTTTCTTT. Its protein product is CASSQVFRQSLNTEAFF.

The chain employs TRBV2 and TRBJ2-5; perhaps TRBD2 as D (5 bases). Trimming left V 8 bases short and J 3 bases short, with 13 bases between. CDR3 size: 13 residues. CDR1 is SNHLY and CDR2 is FYNNEI in the germline V gene. The CDR3 reads CASAGGIKETQYF. In DNA form, the CDR3 reads TGTGCCAGCGCTGGAGGAATTAAAGAGACCCAGTACTTC.

V is TRBV5-1 and J is TRBJ1-4; a weak D match, TRBD1 (5 bases). CDR3 length: 13 amino acids. V was shortened by 8 bases and J by 3 bases, with 11 bases between the two germline ends. The germline gives CDR1 SGHRS, CDR2 YFSETQ. The CDR3 nucleotides are TGCGCCAGTGGACATCGAGCTAATGAAAAACTGTTTTTT. This codes for CASGHRANEKLFF. Full variable domain (missing parts from reference TRBV5-1 and TRBJ1-4): KAGVTQTPRYLIKTRGQQVTLSCSPISGHRSVSWYQQTPGQGLQFLFEYFSETQRNKGNFPGRFSGRQFSNSRSEMNVSTLELGDSALYLCASGHRANEKLFFGSGTQLSVL.

The chain recombines TRBV29-1 with TRBJ2-3, with D possibly TRBD2 on 5 matching bases. Looked up from germline, CDR1 is SQVTM and CDR2 is ANQGSEA. The V and J ends lost 6 bases and 3 bases respectively, with 19 bases between them. This CDR3 has 15 residues. In nucleotides, the CDR3 is TGCAGCGTGCCCTTCCCCCGAAGGAGGACAGATACGCAGTATTTT. Translated, it gives CSVPFPRRRTDTQYF.

This clone was counted once. J is TRBJ1-4 and V is TRBV4-2; weak D call: TRBD1 (5 bases). The CDR3 totals 14 residues. The germline gives CDR1 LGHNA, CDR2 YNFKEQ. V was trimmed by 8 bases and J by 4 bases, leaving 14 bases between them. The CDR3 nucleotides are TGTGCCAGCGCCAAGGGCGGGGGTAATGAAAAACTGTTTTTT. Protein product: CASAKGGGNEKLFF.

The V call is TRBV27, the J call TRBJ2-3; possibly TRBD2 for D (6 bases). The V and J ends lost 6 bases and 2 bases respectively, with 18 bases between them. CDR1 MNHEY and CDR2 SMNVEV come from the germline V gene (reference sequence). This CDR3 has 16 residues. The CDR3 protein is CASRLGGVGATDTQYF. The CDR3 DNA reads as TGTGCCAGCAGATTGGGCGGGGTTGGGGCCACAGATACGCAGTATTTT.

The V gene is TRBV1, the J gene TRBJ2-5; TRBD2, the D gene given by the table, was not confirmed from the DNA. TRBV1 is deemed a pseudogene. The CDR3 is 14 residues long. CDR3 loop: CTSSPRTHKETQYF. The CDR3 DNA is TGCACCAGCAGCCCGAGGACTCACAAAGAGACCCAGTACTTC.

The chain uses TRBV6-5 and TRBJ1-2; D is ambiguous. Germline loops: CDR1 MNHEY, CDR2 SVGAGI. The CDR3 consists of 14 residues. With 3 bases removed from V and 5 bases from J, the gap between germline ends came to 13 bases. The CDR3 DNA follows: TGTGCCAGCAGTTATTCAGCGCTTACTTATGGCTACACCTTC. Protein product: CASSYSALTYGYTF.